This is a list of T cell receptor beta chains from one sample in a study of blood T cell repertoires in COVID-19. Assay: immunoSEQ multiplex PCR; the TCRdb copy retains only in-frame clones and omits some. The data show some 360,000 clones, roughly 90% seen once. The sequencing sample was made of peripheral blood. These receptors all stem from a woman aged 55 to 70 with COVID-19, enrolled during active disease. CDR3s include the opening cysteine and the closing phenylalanine or tryptophan. D genes are given only for firm matches. Expanded clones are given a class, and other clones once, few, many or no size at all.

TRBV4-1,TRBJ1-5,few,TRBD1,TGCGCCAGCAGCCAAGATCGGGGTAGACAGGGTGAAAATCAGCCCCAGCATTTT,CASSQDRGRQGENQPQHF
TRBV5-6,TRBJ1-5,few,TRBD1,TGTGCCAGCAGCCACAGGCGGGACAGAAGGAATCAGCCCCAGCATTTT,CASSHRRDRRNQPQHF
TRBV7-3,TRBJ2-2,-,-,TGTGCCAGCAGCTTACAAGGAGCGAACACCGGGGAGCTGTTTTTT,CASSLQGANTGELFF
TRBV2,TRBJ1-5,-,TRBD1,TGTGCCAGCAGATCCGGGACAGTATCTAATCAGCCCCAGCATTTT,CASRSGTVSNQPQHF
TRBV6-5,TRBJ2-7,-,-,TGTGCCAGCAGTCGTGCGGGCTACGAGCAGTACTTC,CASSRAGYEQYF
TRBV25-1,TRBJ1-1,-,-,TGTGCCAGCAGTGAATCGTTTCGGGGGGCCGCGGTAGAAGCTTTCTTT,CASSESFRGAAVEAFF
TRBV7-3,TRBJ2-1,-,-,TGTGCCAGCAGCGAAGGGAGTGAGCAGTTCTTC,CASSEGSEQFF
TRBV2,TRBJ2-3,-,TRBD1,TGTGCCAGCAGGGGACAGCCGCTCACAGATACGCAGTATTTT,CASRGQPLTDTQYF
TRBV7-2,TRBJ1-3,-,-,TGTGCCAGCAGCCTCCTCGGGGGATCTGGAAACACCATATATTTT,CASSLLGGSGNTIYF
TRBV4-1,TRBJ1-6,once,TRBD1,TGCGCCAGCAGCCAAGCCAGGACAGGGGTGGATTCACCCCTCCACTTT,CASSQARTGVDSPLHF
TRBV29-1,TRBJ1-2,-,-,TGCAGCGTCCTCTTTACAGGGAGCCGTACGGATGCGTATTATGGCTACACCTTC,CSVLFTGSRTDAYYGYTF
TRBV15,TRBJ2-3,-,-,TGTGCCACCAGCAGGGACTTGGCTTCAGATACGCAGTATTTT,CATSRDLASDTQYF
TRBV4-2,TRBJ2-7,-,-,TGTGCCAGCAGCCGGGACTCCATGGACGAGCAGTACTTC,CASSRDSMDEQYF
TRBV18,TRBJ1-2,once,TRBD1,TGTGCCAGCTCACCATTCGACCAGGGGGCGTTGGGCTACACCTTC,CASSPFDQGALGYTF
TRBV2,TRBJ1-2,-,-,TGTGCCAGCAGTCGACAGAGAAACTATGGCTACACCTTC,CASSRQRNYGYTF
TRBV6-5,TRBJ1-1,-,TRBD1,TGTGCCAGCACCGGACAGGGGAACACTGAAGCTTTCTTT,CASTGQGNTEAFF
TRBV2,TRBJ2-3,-,TRBD2,TGTGCCAGCCGGTTTAAGCTAGCGGGAGGCACAGATACGCAGTATTTT,CASRFKLAGGTDTQYF
TRBV5-1,TRBJ1-4,-,TRBD1,TGCGCCAGCAGCTTGACCGGGACAGGGGTTGAAAAACTGTTTTTT,CASSLTGTGVEKLFF
TRBV5-1,TRBJ2-1,-,-,TGCGCCAGCAGCTTCCAGATGAGCGGATCGGGGAATGAGCAGTTCTTC,CASSFQMSGSGNEQFF
TRBV29-1,TRBJ1-5,few,TRBD1,TGCAGCGTCAGGGGGGCCCCGGGGCAGCCCCAGCATTTT,CSVRGAPGQPQHF
TRBV3-1/TRBV3-2,TRBJ2-4,-,-,TGTGCCAGCACCCAGGGGGGGGTAAAAAACATTCAGTACTTC,CASTQGGVKNIQYF
TRBV5-1,TRBJ1-2,-,TRBD1,TGCGCCAGCAGCCCTGGACAGGGATATGGCTACACCTTC,CASSPGQGYGYTF
TRBV7-8,TRBJ1-1,-,-,TGTGCCAGCAGCTTGCGGAGCGAGGTAACTGAAGCTTTCTTT,CASSLRSEVTEAFF
TRBV5-5,TRBJ2-7,-,TRBD1,TGTGCCAGCAGCGCGGCCGGGACAGGGGTGCTCGAGCAGTACTTC,CASSAAGTGVLEQYF
TRBV5-5,TRBJ1-2,-,TRBD1,TGTGCCAGCGCCCTTGGGACAGGGAACTATGGCTACACCTTC,CASALGTGNYGYTF
TRBV29-1,TRBJ1-2,-,TRBD1,TGCAGCGCTACAGACAGGGGGCGCATGGCCGGCTACACCTTC,CSATDRGRMAGYTF
TRBV6-5,TRBJ1-2,-,-,TGTGCCAGCAGTTACGATTCGGGGAGTTATGGCTACACCTTC,CASSYDSGSYGYTF
TRBV5-1,TRBJ1-6,-,-,TGCGCCAGCAGCTCGGGAGGGGGGAATAATTCACCCCTCCACTTT,CASSSGGGNNSPLHF
TRBV7-9,TRBJ1-2,-,-,TGTGCCAGCAGCTTAGCGCGAGGCGGCTACTATGGCTACACCTTC,CASSLARGGYYGYTF
TRBV5-5,TRBJ2-3,-,TRBD2,TGTGCCAGCAGCGCCCTAGCGGGGGGCACAGATACGCAGTATTTT,CASSALAGGTDTQYF
TRBV19,TRBJ2-1,-,TRBD2,TGTGCCAGTAGTATTGATGTAGGGCTAGCGGGTTACAATGAGCAGTTCTTC,CASSIDVGLAGYNEQFF
TRBV9,TRBJ2-7,few,TRBD1,TGTGCCAGCAGCGTAGAACAGGGGGCCTACGAGCAGTACTTC,CASSVEQGAYEQYF
TRBV3-1/TRBV3-2,TRBJ1-1,once,-,TGTGCCAGCAGCCAAAGGACAGTAAACACTGAAGCTTTCTTT,CASSQRTVNTEAFF
TRBV5-1,TRBJ2-7,-,TRBD1,TGCGCCAGCCACCGCGGAGGACAGGGGAGGAACGAGCAGTACTTC,CASHRGGQGRNEQYF
TRBV7-6,TRBJ2-7,-,TRBD2,TGTGCCAGCAGCCCCCGCCTAGCGGGGGGCGTCTACGAGCAGTACTTC,CASSPRLAGGVYEQYF
TRBV15,TRBJ2-3,few,TRBD2,TGTGCCACCAGCAGAGGACTAGCGGACCCCACAGATACGCAGTATTTT,CATSRGLADPTDTQYF
TRBV6-5,TRBJ2-1,-,-,TGTGCCAGCAGTTACGGGGGGGCGGCCAATGAGCAGTTCTTC,CASSYGGAANEQFF
TRBV19,TRBJ2-2,-,-,TGTGCCAGTAGTATCTGGCGGGTAAACACCGGGGAGCTGTTTTTT,CASSIWRVNTGELFF
TRBV6-5,TRBJ1-1,few,TRBD1,TGTGCCAGCAGTTTTGGGACAGGGAACACTGAAGCTTTCTTT,CASSFGTGNTEAFF